This T cell receptor beta chain was recorded in a study of early T cells in non-severe SARS-CoV-2 infection. Study-wide context: From unsorted whole blood, bulk RNA was sequenced, and the chains remained unpaired.

This CDR3 contains 12 residues. In germline, CDR1 is MNHNY, CDR2 SVGAGI (reference sequence). Trimming stripped 6 bases from V and 2 bases from J, with 7 bases between. Separate cDNA molecules each had unique molecular identifiers attached to them. In TCRdb, the 5' RACE reads were re-called with MiXCR into one record per CDR3 protein. The table has 75,000 to 80,000 distinct CDR3 sequences, around 15% seen once. Sequenced input: whole blood. The genes are TRBV6-6 and TRBJ1-1; D uncertain. This clonotype was sampled from an adult who was a healthcare worker with PCR-confirmed SARS-CoV-2 infection or an uninfected control (not recorded which). CDR3 sequence: CASSLHNTEAFF. The DNA for the CDR3 is TGTGCCAGCAGCCTCCATAACACTGAAGCTTTCTTT.